This T cell receptor (beta chain) was recovered during a study of blood T cell repertoires in COVID-19 (dated by TCRdb to 2020 to 2022). Background for the entire study: Samples from collaborators originated in the United States, Italy and Spain and spanned both the acute and convalescent phases of COVID-19. The material from the prospective study consisted of cDNA or gDNA derived from T cells, B-cell-depleted T cells, or PBMCs. Subjects who had been exposed to COVID-19, were actively infected with it, or had recovered from it provided the deeply sampled blood TCRbeta repertoires that made up the dataset. The repertoires were made available in a free public database intended to serve as a resource for research on the immune response to SARS-CoV-2. The samples were drawn from two sources: the first 160 participants of the ongoing ImmuneRACE study, and fewer than 1,500 subjects contributed by 6 global collaborators. Sample metadata almost always included a de-identified subject ID, COVID-19 status, age in years and sex. Where available, HLA class I and class II types were taken from metadata supplied by the sample provider and were not determined by assay-based typing.

Details on this clone: Its cognate antigen has yet to be identified. Per-base qualities were not stored, and no clone one base away is much larger.

The immunoSEQ Assay, a bias-controlled multiplex PCR, was used to amplify TCRbeta CDR3 regions from genomic DNA. The study's processing was this. Nucleated cell counts per sample were estimated from amplification of reference gene primers within the assay. To quantify the absolute abundance of each unique TCRbeta CDR3 rearrangement, sequence reads were collapsed and filtered. For each sample, productive Simpson clonality was calculated as the square root of Simpson's diversity index across productive rearrangements. Not all clones reach the TCRdb copy of this immuneACCESS table, which keeps in-frame sequences only. Checked studies attribute under half of the gap to unresolved V genes and leave the rest unexplained. That table furnishes V, J and clone size, whereas the DNA furnished D and trimming. In this sample the table shows roughly 160,000 clones, 85% of which occur a single time. In total, the top ten clones hold around 1% of the sample.

The paper as a whole reports these results and caveats: The amount of clinical and demographic metadata varied by source and participant and was provided uncurated.

Each collaborating institution followed its own protocols to collect whole blood in K2EDTA tubes. For TCRbeta analysis, collaborators shipped samples in one of three forms: frozen whole blood, isolated PBMCs, or DNA extracted from either of those sample types. According to the germline V gene, CDR1 reads SGDLS and CDR2 reads YYNGEE. Including cysteine and phenylalanine, the CDR3 has 12 amino acids. The read is trimmed to its CDR3 DNA, 36 bases read in frame from base 1. V and J are truncated by 4 bases and 13 bases respectively, leaving an intervening sequence of 17 bases. This receptor chain uses TRBV9 and TRBJ1-2; a weak D assignment points to TRBD1 (6 bases agree). The source of this sequence is a man aged 40-50 years with acute or convalescent COVID-19. The sample taken for sequencing was peripheral blood. The DNA reads as follows: TGTGCCAGCAGCCATCAACAGGGAGTGAGCACCTTC. Its protein is CASSHQQGVSTF. This CDR3, with the reference TRBV9 and TRBJ1-2 proteins standing in past its ends, gives the full variable domain DSGVTQTPKHLITATGQRVTLRCSPRSGDLSVYWYQQSLDQGLQFLIQYYNGEERAKGNILERFSAQQFPDLHSELNLSSLELGDSALYFCASSHQQGVSTFGSGTRLTVV.